The 24 T cell receptor beta chains presented below share a single source sample, sequenced in a study of T cells in localized non-small cell lung cancer. The assay was immunoSEQ multiplex PCR, and TCRdb's table has in-frame clones only and misses some. The sample comprises around 79,000 clones, roughly 80% of which are singletons, and less than 20% rests with the top ten. Here the sequenced sample was PBMCs, taken before any cancer treatment. The receptors originated from a man between 40 and 69 years old with stage II squamous cell lung carcinoma.

The J gene is TRBJ2-1, the V gene TRBV7-8, with D uncertain. Germline CDR1 reads SGHVS; CDR2 reads FQNEAQ. CDR3 length equals 13 residues. The V end was cut by 4 bases, the J end by 5 bases, with 9 bases between. This CDR3 is CASSSPPDNEQFF. The CDR3 nucleotides are TGTGCCAGCAGCTCCCCTCCCGACAATGAGCAGTTCTTC.

V is TRBV9 and J is TRBJ1-2; 9 nucleotides align to TRBD1. CDR3 length: 15 amino acids. Germline V gene data show CDR1 as SGDLS and CDR2 as YYNGEE. V shed 4 bases, J shed 4 bases, and the junction held 8 bases outside the gene matches. The DNA of the CDR3 is TGTGCCAGCAGCCCGTCGACAGGGGGTATCTATGGCTACACCTTC. Translated, it gives CASSPSTGGIYGYTF.

The chain combines TRBV5-6 with TRBJ2-4, with D perhaps being TRBD1 or TRBD2 (5 bases each). With 8 bases removed from V and 1 base from J, the gap between germline ends came to 22 bases. There are 17 residues in the CDR3. Germline V CDR1 and CDR2: SGHDT, YYEEEE. CDR3 sequence (DNA): TGTGCCAGTAACCCTCGGATAGGGACCAACGCCAAAAACATTCAGTACTTC. Translation: CASNPRIGTNAKNIQYF.

This clone occurred once. V is TRBV6-6 and J is TRBJ1-6; the D gene is possibly TRBD1 (5 bases). The CDR3 covers 14 residues. V was pared by 7 bases and J by 6 bases, with 13 bases between. In germline, CDR1 is MNHNY, CDR2 SVGAGI (reference sequence). In DNA, the CDR3 is TGTGCCAGCACCGAGGGGACGGGTAATTCACCCCTCCACTTT. Amino acid sequence: CASTEGTGNSPLHF.

This clone was observed once. V usage is TRBV6-5 and J usage is TRBJ1-2; possibly TRBD1 for D (5 bases). This CDR3 has 13 amino acids. Germline V gene sequence: CDR1 MNHEY, CDR2 SVGAGI. The V and J ends lost 6 bases and 6 bases respectively, with 14 bases between them. The CDR3 region is CASSPGLADGYTF. CDR3 bases: TGTGCCAGCAGCCCGGGACTAGCCGATGGCTACACCTTC.

The chain has TRBV5-1 and TRBJ2-1, with 7 bases lining up with TRBD1. The CDR3 is 14 residues long. Germline V gene data show CDR1 as SGHRS and CDR2 as YFSETQ. After removal of 2 bases from V and 4 bases from J, the junction contained 3 bases not matched to a gene. The CDR3 DNA reads TGCGCCAGCAGCTTCAGGACAGGATACAATGAGCAGTTCTTC. It translates to CASSFRTGYNEQFF.

The chain links TRBV18 to TRBJ2-5, with D uncertain. Trimming removed 6 bases at V and 4 bases at J, with 9 bases between. The CDR3 has 12 residues. CDR1 and CDR2 from the germline V gene are KGHSH and LQKENI. The CDR3 coding sequence is TGTGCCAGCTCCAGTACGGGAGAGACCCAGTACTTC. Translated: CASSSTGETQYF.

The gene calls are TRBV4-1 and TRBJ1-6; no reliable D call. This CDR3 has 16 residues. CDR1 is MGHRA, CDR2 YSYEKL, per germline. Between the trimmed V and J ends, which lost 1 base and 0 bases, there was a span of 7 bases. The CDR3 protein is CASSQAAFSYNSPLHF. For the CDR3, the DNA is TGCGCCAGCAGCCAAGCAGCGTTCTCCTATAATTCACCCCTCCACTTT.

The CDR3 DNA sequence: TGTGCCAGCAGCTTAGCGCAGGGGGCGAGCACTGAAGCTTTCTTT. Translating gives CASSLAQGASTEAFF. This chain links TRBV7-6 with TRBJ1-1; 8 positions agree with TRBD1. The CDR3 spans 15 residues. Germline V gene sequence: CDR1 SGHVS, CDR2 FNYEAQ. V gave up 0 bases and J gave up 4 bases; unmatched junction bases: 4.

This clone was counted once. The V and J genes are TRBV19 and TRBJ2-1; D gene uncertain. V was clipped by 3 bases and J by 8 bases, with 14 bases between them. Germline loops: CDR1 LNHDA, CDR2 SQIVND (reference sequence). This CDR3 region has 14 residues. This CDR3 reads CASSISTLGDEQFF. The DNA of the CDR3 is TGTGCCAGTAGTATCTCTACATTAGGAGATGAGCAGTTCTTC.

This clone was recorded only once. The chain couples TRBV27 to TRBJ2-4; tentatively, D is TRBD2 (7 bases). V was trimmed by 5 bases and J by 1 base, leaving 18 bases between them. This CDR3 has 17 residues. Germline V gives CDR1 MNHEY, CDR2 SMNVEV (reference sequence). Here the CDR3 reads CASSHLGGAKAKNIQYF. The CDR3 DNA reads TGTGCCAGCAGTCACTTAGGGGGGGCGAAGGCCAAAAACATTCAGTACTTC.

The rearrangement joins TRBV6-5 to TRBJ2-7, with D perhaps TRBD1 (6 bases). CDR1 and CDR2 from the germline V gene are MNHEY and SVGAGI. The CDR3 sequence is 14 residues long. The V and J ends lost 6 bases and 5 bases respectively, with 17 bases between them. The chain's CDR3 is CASRSTGRGDEQYF. The CDR3 DNA reads TGTGCCAGCAGGTCGACAGGCAGAGGGGACGAGCAGTACTTC.

The chain combines TRBV14 with TRBJ1-2; 11 nucleotides line up with TRBD1. This CDR3 is 15 amino acids long. The V gene's germline CDR1 is SGHDN and CDR2 FVKESK. Trimming at V came to 3 bases and at J to 7 bases, leaving 7 bases not matched to a gene. The CDR3 here is CASSQPGQGAGGYTF. The CDR3 bases are TGTGCCAGCAGCCAGCCCGGACAGGGGGCGGGTGGCTACACCTTC.

The rearrangement uses TRBV29-1 and TRBJ2-2; D not resolved. V was trimmed by 4 bases and J by 1 base, leaving 7 bases between them. The CDR3 covers 13 residues. Germline values: CDR1 SQVTM, CDR2 ANQGSEA. The chain's CDR3 is CSVVWQNTGELFF. In DNA form, the CDR3 reads TGCAGCGTTGTGTGGCAGAACACCGGGGAGCTGTTTTTT.

The V and J genes are TRBV19 and TRBJ1-1; TRBD1 matches 9 bases. Trimming removed 7 bases from V and 0 bases from J; junction bases left unmatched: 3. The CDR3 spans 14 residues. Germline V gene sequence: CDR1 LNHDA, CDR2 SQIVND (reference sequence). The CDR3 DNA reads as TGTGCCAGTACGGACAGGGGAATGAACACTGAAGCTTTCTTT. This codes for CASTDRGMNTEAFF.

The rearrangement uses TRBV14 and TRBJ1-2; D is ambiguous. V lost 1 base and J 3 bases, leaving 15 bases between the germline ends. This CDR3 spans 16 amino acids. Germline CDR1 SGHDN, CDR2 FVKESK. CDR3: CASSQGLGTLHYGYTF. The CDR3 region has the DNA TGTGCCAGCAGCCAAGGTCTGGGAACACTGCACTATGGCTACACCTTC. Using reference TRBV14 and TRBJ1-2 for the parts outside the CDR3, the full variable domain is EAGVTQFPSHSVIEKGQTVTLRCDPISGHDNLYWYRRVMGKEIKFLLHFVKESKQDESGMPNNRFLAERTGGTYSTLKVQPAELEDSGVYFCASSQGLGTLHYGYTFGSGTRLTVV.

This clone has just one count. The CDR3 loop is CASSRGRGLETQYF. CDR3 DNA sequence: TGTGCCAGCAGCCGAGGCAGGGGGCTTGAGACCCAGTACTTC. This chain uses TRBV11-2 with TRBJ2-5; the match to TRBD1 covers 8 bases. Germline V gene lookup returns CDR1 SGHAT and CDR2 FQNNGV. Trimming took 5 bases from V and 5 from J; bases not matched to a gene: 7. The CDR3 totals 14 residues. The variable domain in full, with the rest retrieved from reference TRBV11-2 and TRBJ2-5, is EAGVAQSPRYKIIEKRQSVAFWCNPISGHATLYWYQQILGQGPKLLIQFQNNGVVDDSQLPKDRFSAERLKGVDSTLKIQPAKLEDSAVYLCASSRGRGLETQYFGPGTRLLVL.

The chain joins TRBV19 to TRBJ2-5, with unresolved D. The CDR3 consists of 15 residues. Trimming left V 4 bases short and J 5 bases short, with 17 bases between. The germline CDR1 and CDR2 sequences are LNHDA and SQIVND (reference sequence). As DNA, the CDR3 is TGTGCCAGTAGTAGCCGGCCTCCACTCTGGGAGACCCAGTACTTC. Encoded protein: CASSSRPPLWETQYF.

CDR3 residues: CASSSSSVYSYNEQFF. The CDR3 nucleotides read TGCGCCAGCAGCTCTAGTTCCGTCTACTCCTACAATGAGCAGTTCTTC. The V and J genes are TRBV5-1 and TRBJ2-1, with D uncertain. V lost 3 bases and J lost 0, with 13 bases in between. This CDR3 has 16 residues. CDR1 is SGHRS and CDR2 is YFSETQ in the germline V gene.

This chain uses TRBV6-1 with TRBJ2-7, with 10 bases matching TRBD2. The ends lost 3 bases at V and 6 bases at J; junction bases unmatched: 2. This CDR3 is 13 amino acids long. Per germline, CDR1 MNHNS and CDR2 SASEGT. The CDR3 DNA is TGTGCCAGCAGTGATACTAGCGGGGTCGAGCAGTACTTC. This encodes CASSDTSGVEQYF.

The chain combines TRBV27 with TRBJ1-1; no firm D call. Germline V gene data show CDR1 as MNHEY and CDR2 as SMNVEV (reference sequence). The V and J ends lost 0 bases and 0 bases respectively, with 5 bases between them. The CDR3 sequence is 14 residues long. CDR3 DNA: TGTGCCAGCAGTTTATCAGGGATGAACACTGAAGCTTTCTTT. Amino acid sequence: CASSLSGMNTEAFF.

This chain links TRBV5-1 with TRBJ1-1; D may be TRBD1 (6 bases). Germline V gives CDR1 SGHRS, CDR2 YFSETQ. This CDR3 comprises 13 residues. The V gene lost 2 bases and the J gene lost 6 bases, with 11 bases spanning the gap. The CDR3 coding sequence is TGCGCCAGCAGCTTTCTTAGGGGGGCTGAAGCTTTCTTT. This codes for CASSFLRGAEAFF.

The V gene is TRBV6-6, the J gene TRBJ2-5; 7 positions match TRBD2. CDR3 length: 14 residues. Germline V gene lookup returns CDR1 MNHNY and CDR2 SVGAGI (reference sequence). Losses at the gene ends were 2 bases for V and 2 bases for J; bases not matched to a gene: 2. Here the CDR3 DNA reads TGTGCCAGCAGTTACCGCGGGAGTCAAGAGACCCAGTACTTC. Protein: CASSYRGSQETQYF.

The chain carries TRBV12-5 and TRBJ1-1; TRBD1 agrees at 7 bases. CDR1 and CDR2 from the germline V gene are LGHNT and FRNRAP. This CDR3 has 15 residues. The ends lost 1 base at V and 8 bases at J; junction bases unmatched: 10. The CDR3 protein is CASGLGQDRDREAFF. The DNA for the CDR3 is TGTGCTAGTGGTTTGGGCCAAGACCGGGACAGAGAAGCTTTCTTT.